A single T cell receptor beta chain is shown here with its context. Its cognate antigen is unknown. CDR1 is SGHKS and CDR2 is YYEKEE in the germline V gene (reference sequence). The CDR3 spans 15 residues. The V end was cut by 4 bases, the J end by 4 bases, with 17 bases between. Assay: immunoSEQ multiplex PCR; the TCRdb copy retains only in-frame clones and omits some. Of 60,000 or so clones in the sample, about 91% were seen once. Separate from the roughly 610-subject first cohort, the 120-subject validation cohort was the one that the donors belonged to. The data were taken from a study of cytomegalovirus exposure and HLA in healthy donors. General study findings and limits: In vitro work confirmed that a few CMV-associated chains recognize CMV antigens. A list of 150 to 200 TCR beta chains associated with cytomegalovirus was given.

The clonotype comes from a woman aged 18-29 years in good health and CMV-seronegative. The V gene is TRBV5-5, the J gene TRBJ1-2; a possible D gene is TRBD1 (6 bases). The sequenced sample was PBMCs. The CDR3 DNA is TGTGCCAGCAGCGTACAGGGCGGAGGTAGCTATGGCTACACCTTC. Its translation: CASSVQGGGSYGYTF.